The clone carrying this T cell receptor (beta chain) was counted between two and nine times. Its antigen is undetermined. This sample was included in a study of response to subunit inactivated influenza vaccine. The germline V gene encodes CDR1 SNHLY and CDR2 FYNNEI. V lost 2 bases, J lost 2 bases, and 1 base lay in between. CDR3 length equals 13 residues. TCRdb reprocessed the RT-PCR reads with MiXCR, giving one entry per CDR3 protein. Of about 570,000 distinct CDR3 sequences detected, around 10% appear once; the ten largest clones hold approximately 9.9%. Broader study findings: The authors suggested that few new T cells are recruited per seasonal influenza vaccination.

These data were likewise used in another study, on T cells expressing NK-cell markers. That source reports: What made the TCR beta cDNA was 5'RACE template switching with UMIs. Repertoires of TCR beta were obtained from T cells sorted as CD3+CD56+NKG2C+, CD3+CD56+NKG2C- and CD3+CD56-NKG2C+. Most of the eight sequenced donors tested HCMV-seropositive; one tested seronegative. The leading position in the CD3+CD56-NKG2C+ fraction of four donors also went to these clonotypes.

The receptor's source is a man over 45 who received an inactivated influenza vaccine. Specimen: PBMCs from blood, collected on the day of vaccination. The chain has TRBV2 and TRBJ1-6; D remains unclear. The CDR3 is CASSETYNSPLHF. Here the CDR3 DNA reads TGTGCCAGCAGTGAAACCTATAATTCACCCCTCCACTTT.